The 5 T cell receptor beta chains below were found in one sample sequenced in a study of blood T cell repertoires in COVID-19. Data came from immunoSEQ multiplex PCR; TCRdb stores just in-frame clones and leaves some out. The sample lists a few hundred thousand clones; roughly 86% were seen once. The material sequenced was peripheral blood. The receptor source for this set is a human donor in a cohort sampled during active COVID-19.

The V call is TRBV6-2 or TRBV6-3, the J call TRBJ2-1, with D perhaps matching TRBD1 (6 bases). V was cut by 5 bases and J by 7 bases, with 15 bases left in between. The CDR3 has 14 residues. Germline V gives CDR1 MNHEY, CDR2 SVGEGT. DNA of the CDR3: TGTGCCAGCAGTCTCTTAGGACAGAGAAATGAGCAGTTCTTC. This encodes CASSLLGQRNEQFF.

This CDR3 is CASSYTDSSAPQHF. DNA of the CDR3: TGTGCCAGCAGTTATACTGACAGTAGTGCGCCCCAGCATTTT. The rearrangement uses TRBV6-6 and TRBJ1-5; possibly TRBD1 for D (5 bases). V lost 3 bases to trimming and J lost 9 bases, with 15 bases between them. CDR1 is MNHNY, CDR2 SVGAGI, per germline (reference sequence). The CDR3 length is 14 residues.

This sequence joins TRBV2 and TRBJ2-7, with 7 bases identical to TRBD2. Germline assignment: CDR1 SNHLY and CDR2 FYNNEI. After removal of 7 bases from V and 4 bases from J, the junction contained 10 bases not matched to a gene. The CDR3 is 14 amino acids. The CDR3: CASNDRRGGYEQYF. The CDR3 DNA sequence: TGTGCCAGCAACGATCGGAGGGGAGGGTACGAGCAGTACTTC.

The chain uses TRBV11-3 and TRBJ1-4; possibly TRBD1 for D (5 bases). Germline loops: CDR1 SGHNT, CDR2 YENEEA. The CDR3 sequence is 15 residues long. Trimming took off 5 bases at V and 4 bases at J, with 14 bases between the two ends. The CDR3 bases are TGTGCCAGCAGCCCCGGGGCGGGGAGTAATGAAAAACTGTTTTTT. This codes for CASSPGAGSNEKLFF.

V and J are TRBV9 and TRBJ1-1; tentative D call: TRBD1 (5 bases). V lost 3 bases and J lost 3, with 6 bases in between. Per the germline V gene, CDR1 is SGDLS and CDR2 is YYNGEE. This CDR3 spans 12 amino acids. As DNA, the CDR3 is TGTGCCAGCAGCGAAGGGGACACTGAAGCTTTCTTT. Its translation is CASSEGDTEAFF.